Each of the 3 T cell receptor beta chains below was sequenced from the same sample in a study of cytomegalovirus exposure and HLA in healthy donors. This PCR relied on a set of 60 Vbeta primers and 13 Jbeta primers. Clones were read by immunoSEQ multiplex PCR, and TCRdb kept only the in-frame ones, dropping some. Of about 78,000 clones in the sample, 72% were seen once. Sequencing was performed on PBMCs. The receptors here all came from a woman aged 40 to 49 in good health and CMV-seropositive.

J is TRBJ1-1 and V is TRBV7-6; 7 nucleotides align to TRBD1. V was pared by 3 bases and J by 1 base, with 2 bases of the junction left unmatched. CDR3 size: 14 residues. Germline lookup yields CDR1 SGHVS and CDR2 FNYEAQ. CDR3 in amino acids: CASSFQGGNTEAFF. DNA for the CDR3: TGTGCCAGCAGCTTTCAGGGGGGGAACACTGAAGCTTTCTTT.

The chain recombines TRBV5-5 with TRBJ2-1; TRBD1 matches 7 bases. The CDR3 covers 14 residues. V lost 6 bases and J lost 4; bases outside the gene matches: 7. The germline V gene encodes CDR1 SGHKS and CDR2 YYEKEE (reference sequence). CDR3 region: CASTPGTVYNEQFF. CDR3 sequence (DNA): TGTGCCAGCACCCCCGGGACAGTTTACAATGAGCAGTTCTTC.

The J gene is TRBJ2-2, the V gene TRBV7-2, with TRBD2 matching over 12 bases. This CDR3 has 17 amino acids. The germline V gene has CDR1 SGHTA and CDR2 FQGNSA. V gave up 1 base and J gave up 6 bases; unmatched junction bases: 6. DNA for the CDR3: TGTGCCAGCAGCTTAGACCCCCTAGCGGGGGGGCCCGGGGAGCTGTTTTTT. Its translation is CASSLDPLAGGPGELFF.